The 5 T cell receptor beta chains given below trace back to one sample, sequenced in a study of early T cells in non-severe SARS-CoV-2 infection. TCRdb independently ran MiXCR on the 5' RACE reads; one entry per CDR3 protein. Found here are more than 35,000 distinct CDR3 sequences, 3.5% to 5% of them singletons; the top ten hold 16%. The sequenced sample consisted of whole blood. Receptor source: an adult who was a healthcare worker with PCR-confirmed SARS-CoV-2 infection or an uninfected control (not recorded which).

The CDR3 DNA reads TGTGCCAGCAGTTATTCAGGAACCGGGGCCAACGTCCTGACTTTC. It is translated as CASSYSGTGANVLTF. The chain links TRBV6-2 or TRBV6-3 to TRBJ2-6; D uncertain. The germline CDR1 and CDR2 sequences are MNHEY and SVGEGT. There are 15 residues in the CDR3. With 3 bases removed from V and 4 bases from J, the gap between germline ends came to 10 bases.

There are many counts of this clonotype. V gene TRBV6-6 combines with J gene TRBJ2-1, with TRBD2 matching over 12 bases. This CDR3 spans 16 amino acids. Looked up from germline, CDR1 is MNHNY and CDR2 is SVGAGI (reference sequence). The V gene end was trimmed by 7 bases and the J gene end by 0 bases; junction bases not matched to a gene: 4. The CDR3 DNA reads TGTGCCAGCACCCCTAGCGGGGGGGGCTCCTACAATGAGCAGTTCTTC. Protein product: CASTPSGGGSYNEQFF.

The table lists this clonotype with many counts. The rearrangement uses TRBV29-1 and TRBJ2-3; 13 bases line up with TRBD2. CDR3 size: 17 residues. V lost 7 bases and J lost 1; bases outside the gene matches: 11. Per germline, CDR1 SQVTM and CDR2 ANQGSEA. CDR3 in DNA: TGCAGCGCCCAGACTAGCGGGGGGTACTTCCGCACAGATACGCAGTATTTT. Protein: CSAQTSGGYFRTDTQYF.

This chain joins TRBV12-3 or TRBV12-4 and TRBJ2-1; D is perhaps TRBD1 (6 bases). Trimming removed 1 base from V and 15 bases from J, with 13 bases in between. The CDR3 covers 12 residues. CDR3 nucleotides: TGTGCCAGCAGTTTAGGGGACAATGGTAGGTTCTTC. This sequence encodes CASSLGDNGRFF.

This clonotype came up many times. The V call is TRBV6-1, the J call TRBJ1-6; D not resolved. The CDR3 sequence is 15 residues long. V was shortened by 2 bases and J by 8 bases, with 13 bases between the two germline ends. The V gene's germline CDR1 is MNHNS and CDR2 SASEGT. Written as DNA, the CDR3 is TGTGCCAGCAGTGAACGAGGGAAAGTAGATTCACCCCTCCACTTT. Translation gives CASSERGKVDSPLHF.